This T cell receptor (beta chain) was found in a study of cytomegalovirus exposure and HLA in healthy donors. Researchers ran the PCR with 60 Vbeta and 13 Jbeta primers. Using immunoSEQ multiplex PCR, the repertoire was profiled, and TCRdb retains in-frame clones only, with some absent. Among some 87,000 clones, about 73% were seen once, and the ten largest hold about 16%. Losses at the gene ends were 0 bases for V and 5 bases for J; bases not matched to a gene: 2. Germline lookup yields CDR1 MRHNA and CDR2 SNTAGT. This CDR3 contains 15 residues. With regard to this clone: Its antigen is undetermined.

Study observations and caveats: Compared with the roughly 670-donor mean, an Asian-associated ancestry cluster reportedly had fewer N-insertions, according to a later analysis.

V and J are TRBV6-4 and TRBJ1-1; the match to TRBD1 covers 11 bases. The sequencing input was PBMCs. The TCR originated in a woman between 45 and 60 years old in good health and CMV-seropositive. The CDR3 spells CASSDSGQGGTEAFF. CDR3 DNA sequence: TGTGCCAGCAGTGACTCGGGACAGGGGGGGACTGAAGCTTTCTTT.